This entry lists 5 T cell receptor beta chains sequenced from one sample in a study of blood T cell repertoires in COVID-19. Repertoires were generated with immunoSEQ multiplex PCR, while TCRdb's copy carries only in-frame clones and drops some. The sample has about 390,000 clones; 87% are singletons. Specimen: PBMCs or T cells enriched from blood (not recorded which). The receptors come from a woman aged 45-60 years who had recovered from COVID-19.

CDR3 DNA: TGTGCCAGCAGTTTAATCCCCCGGCCGGCACATTCGGGTGAGCAGTTCTTC. This gives the protein CASSLIPRPAHSGEQFF. The chain joins TRBV27 to TRBJ2-1; no firm D call. The CDR3 is 17 amino acids. From germline, CDR1 is MNHEY and CDR2 SMNVEV (reference sequence). V was pared by 2 bases and J by 9 bases, with 23 bases between.

This chain joins TRBV9 and TRBJ1-1, with TRBD1 as a possible D gene (5 bases). The germline gives CDR1 SGDLS, CDR2 YYNGEE. The CDR3 is made up of 14 amino acids. Trimming removed 2 bases from V and 1 base from J, with 9 bases in between. CDR3: CASSVHTGNTEAFF. The CDR3 nucleotides read TGTGCCAGCAGCGTCCATACAGGGAACACTGAAGCTTTCTTT.

V and J are TRBV7-8 and TRBJ1-1; D remains ambiguous. The CDR3 totals 14 residues. V lost 1 base and J 5 bases, leaving 11 bases between the germline ends. The germline CDR1 and CDR2 sequences are SGHVS and FQNEAQ. CDR3 sequence reads: CASSLVAGKTEAFF. CDR3 sequence (DNA): TGTGCCAGCAGCTTAGTGGCGGGAAAGACTGAAGCTTTCTTT. The full variable domain, completed using reference TRBV7-8 and TRBJ1-1, is GAGVSQSPRYKVAKRGQDVALRCDPISGHVSLFWYQQALGQGPEFLTYFQNEAQLDKSGLPSDRFFAERPEGSVSTLKIQRTQQEDSAVYLCASSLVAGKTEAFFGQGTRLTVV.

The chain combines TRBV7-2 with TRBJ1-3; no clear D gene. The CDR3 runs 16 residues. Germline loops: CDR1 SGHTA, CDR2 FQGNSA. Between the trimmed V and J ends, which lost 3 bases and 0 bases, there was a span of 12 bases. CDR3 protein: CASSFHASPSGNTIYF. The CDR3 nucleotides read TGTGCCAGCAGCTTCCATGCTAGCCCCTCTGGAAACACCATATATTTT.

The chain is built from TRBV27 and TRBJ1-2; TRBD1 might be the D (5 bases). The CDR3 is made up of 16 amino acids. Germline V gene data show CDR1 as MNHEY and CDR2 as SMNVEV (reference sequence). Trimming cost V 6 bases and J 1 base, with 18 bases left between them. CDR3 amino acids: CASSRRVGVNNYGYTF. The CDR3 region has the DNA TGTGCCAGCAGCCGCCGGGTAGGGGTAAATAACTATGGCTACACCTTC.